This T cell receptor (beta chain) was observed in a study of OX40 agonist ivuxolimab in advanced cancers. Anyone with autoimmune disease history or systemic immunosuppression was excluded. There are 14 residues in the CDR3. The germline V and J ends were trimmed by 6 bases and 4 bases, with 16 bases remaining between them. The germline gives CDR1 SNHLY, CDR2 FYNNEI. Study results and limitations: Both CD4+ and CD8+ T cell populations in blood had undergone clonal expansion by week 6 at 0.1 to 3.0 mg/kg. Among the nonresponders, some also had low normalized T-cell clonal expansion. The mean number of expanded clones was higher in CD8+ T cells than in CD4+.

Comment on this clone: Its antigen is unknown.

Assay: immunoSEQ multiplex PCR; the TCRdb copy retains only in-frame clones and omits some. The sample has approximately 99,000 clones; roughly 95% are singletons. This chain connects TRBV2 to TRBJ2-7; D perhaps matches TRBD2 (5 bases). This specimen consisted of CD4+ or CD8+ T cells sorted from blood, obtained in a trial of the OX40 agonist ivuxolimab. The source is an adult with an advanced solid tumor such as melanoma, head and neck, liver or kidney cancer. In nucleotides, the CDR3 is TGTGCCAGCAGCGAAAAGGACTGGGGTTACGAGCAGTACTTC. Protein product: CASSEKDWGYEQYF. The full variable domain, with the rest looked up from reference TRBV2 and TRBJ2-7, is EPEVTQTPSHQVTQMGQEVILRCVPISNHLYFYWYRQILGQKVEFLVSFYNNEISEKSEIFDDQFSVERPDGSNFTLKIRSTKLEDSAMYFCASSEKDWGYEQYFGPGTRLTVT.